The 30 T cell receptor beta chains given below trace back to one sample, sequenced in a study of cytomegalovirus exposure and HLA in healthy donors (dated by TCRdb to about 2017). The library was built by means of the immunoSEQ multiplex PCR assay. A mixture of 60 forward primers for TCR Vbeta segments and 13 reverse primers for TCR Jbeta segments was used in the multiplex PCR. In its TCRdb copy, this immuneACCESS table keeps in-frame sequences only and misses some clones. Where compared with another copy, unresolved V genes explain less than half of these, and the others have no known cause. This sample lists some 85,000 clones; under 85% were detected once. The leading ten clones occupy approximately 1.5% of the sample. Sequencing was done on a sample of PBMCs. The receptors were gathered from a male donor in good health and CMV-seronegative.

The genes are TRBV4-3 and TRBJ2-1; D might be TRBD1 (7 bases). This CDR3 has 15 amino acids. Trimming left V 0 bases short and J 6 bases short, with 12 bases between. From germline, CDR1 is LGHNA and CDR2 YSLEER. CDR3 residues: CASSQDRQGGNEQFF. CDR3 coding DNA: TGCGCCAGCAGCCAAGATCGCCAGGGGGGCAATGAGCAGTTCTTC.

This chain connects TRBV11-3 to TRBJ2-3; 8 nucleotides align to TRBD1. The CDR3 sequence is 14 residues long. Germline V lookup: CDR1 SGHNT, CDR2 YENEEA. V was pared by 5 bases and J by 4 bases, with 5 bases of the junction left unmatched. In DNA, the CDR3 is TGTGCCAGCAGCAAAGGACAGGGCCCAGATACGCAGTATTTT. It codes for CASSKGQGPDTQYF.

The V and J genes are TRBV9 and TRBJ1-2; perhaps TRBD1 as D (5 bases). The germline V and J ends were trimmed by 3 bases and 4 bases, with 16 bases remaining between them. Germline CDR1 SGDLS, CDR2 YYNGEE. CDR3 length: 15 residues. CDR3 loop: CASSAGGIDSYGYTF. CDR3 nucleotide sequence: TGTGCCAGCAGCGCGGGGGGGATCGACTCCTATGGCTACACCTTC.

The V gene is TRBV28, the J gene TRBJ2-7, with TRBD1 matching over 10 bases. The CDR3 is made up of 16 amino acids. The ends lost 5 bases at V and 4 bases at J; junction bases unmatched: 11. Germline CDR1 MDHEN, CDR2 SYDVKM. CDR3 in DNA: TGTGCCAGCAGTGCCACTCGGGACAGGGGTTTTTACGAGCAGTACTTC. Its translation: CASSATRDRGFYEQYF.

CDR3 loop: CASLQEGHEQYF. Written as DNA, the CDR3 is TGTGCCAGCCTACAGGAGGGTCACGAGCAGTACTTC. V usage is TRBV28 and J usage is TRBJ2-7; D may be TRBD2 (6 bases). The germline V and J ends were trimmed by 8 bases and 5 bases, with 13 bases remaining between them. The length of the CDR3 is 12 residues. Germline V gene data show CDR1 as MDHEN and CDR2 as SYDVKM.

The J gene is TRBJ2-7, the V gene TRBV18; TRBD2 matches 9 bases. Germline V gene data show CDR1 as KGHSH and CDR2 as LQKENI. The CDR3 sequence is 16 residues long. The V gene end was trimmed by 1 base and the J gene end by 1 base; junction bases not matched to a gene: 5. The CDR3 bases are TGTGCCAGCTCACCACAGAGACTAGCGGCTTCCTACGAGCAGTACTTC. It encodes CASSPQRLAASYEQYF.

This clone was seen a handful of times. The chain recombines TRBV19 with TRBJ1-1, with D unclear. Deletions cut 7 bases from V and 4 bases from J, with 16 bases between. The germline V gene has CDR1 LNHDA and CDR2 SQIVND (reference sequence). There are 14 residues in the CDR3. The CDR3 nucleotides are TGTGCCAGTAAAACCCGAGAGGAGGGCACTGAAGCTTTCTTT. Its protein product is CASKTREEGTEAFF.

The V and J genes are TRBV5-6 and TRBJ2-5; 13 bases line up with TRBD2. V was clipped by 4 bases and J by 4 bases; unmatched bases: 16. Germline-derived CDR1 and CDR2 are SGHDT and YYEEEE. The CDR3 runs to 19 residues. DNA of the CDR3: TGTGCCAGCAGCCGTGGACTAGCGGGAGCGGGGTCATGGGGAGAGACCCAGTACTTC. It encodes CASSRGLAGAGSWGETQYF.

This CDR3 is CASSFGQGANEQFF. CDR3 DNA sequence: TGCGCCAGCAGCTTTGGCCAGGGTGCCAATGAGCAGTTCTTC. V gene TRBV5-1 combines with J gene TRBJ2-1, with D tentatively TRBD1 (5 bases). The CDR3 has 14 residues. CDR1 is SGHRS, CDR2 YFSETQ, per germline. Deletions cut 2 bases from V and 6 bases from J, with 12 bases between.

The chain combines TRBV28 with TRBJ1-1, with a tentative D call TRBD1 (5 bases). This CDR3 spans 13 amino acids. With 8 bases removed from V and 0 bases from J, the gap between germline ends came to 10 bases. The germline gives CDR1 MDHEN, CDR2 SYDVKM. The CDR3 region is CASGQTVNTEAFF. The DNA for the CDR3 is TGTGCCAGCGGCCAGACAGTGAACACTGAAGCTTTCTTT.

This chain uses TRBV10-1 with TRBJ1-1, with 8 bases fitting TRBD1. In germline, CDR1 is WNHNN, CDR2 SYGVQD (reference sequence). V lost 7 bases to trimming and J lost 1 base; unmatched junction nucleotides: 8. The CDR3 is made up of 15 amino acids. The CDR3 bases are TGCGCCAGCATGGAGGACAGGGCCACGAACACTGAAGCTTTCTTT. Protein product: CASMEDRATNTEAFF.

This clone was picked up one time. Sequence at one end of the junction differs from germline and may be a read error. DNA for the CDR3: TGCACCAGCAGCCAAGATGAAGGGGCCAATCAGCCCCAGCATTTT. It yields the protein CTSSQDEGANQPQHF. This chain uses TRBV4-3 with TRBJ1-5; D is possibly TRBD1 (5 bases). The CDR3 has 15 residues. CDR1 and CDR2 from the germline V gene are LGHNA and YSLEER.

The chain carries TRBV28 and TRBJ2-1; unclear D gene. The ends were cut back, 7 bases at V and 8 bases at J, with 9 bases in the middle. Germline V gene data show CDR1 as MDHEN and CDR2 as SYDVKM. CDR3 length equals 11 residues. The CDR3 nucleotides are TGTGCCAGCAAGGTCAGCGATGAGCAGTTCTTC. Its translation: CASKVSDEQFF.

This clone was observed a few times. At one boundary the junction diverges from the germline segment, which might be a read error. J is TRBJ1-5 and V is TRBV7-7; no clear D. CDR3 length equals 13 residues. CDR1 SSHAT and CDR2 FNYEAQ come from the germline V gene (reference sequence). The CDR3 spells CASSEERGQPQHF. DNA for the CDR3: TGTGCTAGCAGCGAAGAAAGAGGTCAGCCCCAGCATTTT.

This clone was observed a single time. Here the CDR3 reads CASRAGQNQPQHF. The CDR3 nucleotides are TGTGCCAGCAGGGCAGGACAGAATCAGCCCCAGCATTTT. V and J are TRBV25-1 and TRBJ1-5; TRBD1 is a possible D gene (6 bases). Between the trimmed V and J ends, which lost 6 bases and 4 bases, there was a span of 10 bases. The CDR3 runs to 13 residues. Germline loops: CDR1 MGHDK, CDR2 SYGVNS.

The V call is TRBV19, the J call TRBJ2-2; 9 positions agree with TRBD2. From germline, CDR1 is LNHDA and CDR2 SQIVND (reference sequence). The length of the CDR3 is 16 residues. Losses at the gene ends were 7 bases for V and 6 bases for J; bases not matched to a gene: 12. CDR3 region: CASTLAGILNAGELFF. For the CDR3, the DNA is TGTGCCAGTACTCTAGCGGGGATTCTGAATGCCGGGGAGCTGTTTTTT.

This clone was found once. The chain couples TRBV4-3 to TRBJ1-4; 10 bases agree with TRBD1. The V segment lost 1 base and the J segment 5 bases; nucleotides outside the gene matches: 1. Germline V gives CDR1 LGHNA, CDR2 YSLEER. CDR3 length: 15 amino acids. CDR3 in amino acids: CASSQVGQGNEKLFF. In DNA, the CDR3 is TGCGCCAGCAGCCAAGTGGGACAGGGGAATGAAAAACTGTTTTTT.

The chain combines TRBV2 with TRBJ2-7, with TRBD2 as a possible D gene (6 bases). CDR3 size: 15 residues. Germline V CDR1 and CDR2: SNHLY, FYNNEI. Trimming left V 6 bases short and J 6 bases short, with 21 bases between. Written as DNA, the CDR3 is TGTGCCAGCAGGGGGGGTAGCTCCCCAGATGGCGAGCAGTACTTC. This codes for CASRGGSSPDGEQYF.

This chain links TRBV27 with TRBJ2-1; D not resolved. This CDR3 comprises 11 residues. Germline assignment: CDR1 MNHEY and CDR2 SMNVEV (reference sequence). The V end was cut by 3 bases, the J end by 10 bases, with 7 bases between. The CDR3 bases are TGTGCCAGCAGTTTCTACGGGGAGCAGTTCTTC. This sequence encodes CASSFYGEQFF.

This chain links TRBV14 with TRBJ2-7; tentatively, D is TRBD1 (5 bases). Germline lookup yields CDR1 SGHDN and CDR2 FVKESK. Trimming took off 6 bases at V and 2 bases at J, with 14 bases between the two ends. CDR3 size: 14 residues. This CDR3 is CASSQRQSPYEQYF. DNA of the CDR3: TGTGCCAGCAGTCAGAGACAGTCTCCCTACGAGCAGTACTTC.

The genes are TRBV6-6 and TRBJ1-1; D is uncertain. The CDR3 has 13 residues. V was clipped by 2 bases and J by 9 bases, with 13 bases between them. Germline loops: CDR1 MNHNY, CDR2 SVGAGI (reference sequence). CDR3 sequence: CASSYGQVGQAFF. In DNA form, the CDR3 reads TGTGCCAGCAGTTACGGGCAGGTCGGCCAAGCTTTCTTT.

This clone was seen more than once but under ten times. The chain uses TRBV19 and TRBJ2-7, with a tentative D call TRBD2 (5 bases). CDR3 length equals 15 residues. Between the trimmed V and J ends, which lost 4 bases and 2 bases, there was a span of 15 bases. Germline lookup yields CDR1 LNHDA and CDR2 SQIVND (reference sequence). The CDR3 DNA reads as TGTGCCAGTAGTAAGAGAGGAGGACCTACCTACGAGCAGTACTTC. This codes for CASSKRGGPTYEQYF.

The chain recombines TRBV7-2 with TRBJ2-7; TRBD2 matches at 7 bases. With 5 bases clipped from V and 9 bases from J, the junction kept 16 bases outside the gene matches. The length of the CDR3 is 15 residues. Per germline, CDR1 SGHTA and CDR2 FQGNSA. The CDR3 loop is CASSADRGVAGGQYF. The CDR3 DNA follows: TGTGCCAGCAGCGCAGACCGGGGGGTAGCTGGGGGGCAGTACTTC.

The rearrangement uses TRBV9 and TRBJ2-1; TRBD2 matches 7 bases. The J segment lost 2 bases and the V segment lost 5 bases, leaving 4 bases of the junction unmatched. Germline-derived CDR1 and CDR2 are SGDLS and YYNGEE. This CDR3 comprises 14 residues. In DNA form, the CDR3 reads TGTGCCAGCAGTCTAGCGGTTACCTACAATGAGCAGTTCTTC. Encoded protein: CASSLAVTYNEQFF.

In its sample, this clone was seen once. The chain carries TRBV19 and TRBJ2-1; TRBD2 matches 10 bases. Germline CDR1 is LNHDA and CDR2 is SQIVND (reference sequence). With V trimmed by 1 base and J by 13 bases, 13 bases remained unmatched. The CDR3 totals 16 residues. The CDR3 DNA is TGTGCCAGTAGTATAGTGGCCAGCGGGAGGGCAGGGGTACAGTTCTTC. Protein product: CASSIVASGRAGVQFF.

This sequence joins TRBV9 and TRBJ2-5; 12 positions match TRBD2. Trimming took 3 bases from V and 4 from J; bases not matched to a gene: 1. CDR3 length: 14 amino acids. The germline V gene has CDR1 SGDLS and CDR2 YYNGEE. The CDR3 here is CASSASGGAETQYF. The CDR3 nucleotides read TGTGCCAGCAGCGCTAGCGGGGGGGCAGAGACCCAGTACTTC.

This chain joins TRBV19 and TRBJ2-5, with D possibly being TRBD1 (6 bases). The CDR3 contains 15 residues. The germline V gene encodes CDR1 LNHDA and CDR2 SQIVND (reference sequence). Trimming removed 3 bases at V and 4 bases at J, with 15 bases between. In nucleotides, the CDR3 is TGTGCCAGTAGTATCCCGTCCCGAGGGGGAGAGACCCAGTACTTC. It codes for CASSIPSRGGETQYF.

This clone was seen more than once but under ten times. This rearrangement joins TRBV28 to TRBJ1-2; D not certain. Germline V CDR1 and CDR2: MDHEN, SYDVKM. The CDR3 is made up of 13 amino acids. V lost 4 bases to trimming and J lost 5 bases, with 11 bases between them. The CDR3 loop reads CASSSGSWYGYTF. In nucleotides, the CDR3 is TGTGCCAGCAGTTCCGGGTCTTGGTATGGCTACACCTTC.

The chain couples TRBV10-1 to TRBJ2-1; 7 positions match TRBD1. The CDR3 length is 17 residues. Germline values: CDR1 WNHNN, CDR2 SYGVQD (reference sequence). The V and J ends lost 6 bases and 1 base, in that order; junction bases with no gene match: 12. CDR3 nucleotide sequence: TGCGCCAGCAGGCCCACGACAGGGTTAATGTCCTACAATGAGCAGTTCTTC. This codes for CASRPTTGLMSYNEQFF.

The chain couples TRBV18 to TRBJ1-2; D not resolved. The CDR3 is made up of 13 amino acids. Trimming took 3 bases from V and 7 from J, leaving 12 bases between them. The germline gives CDR1 KGHSH, CDR2 LQKENI. CDR3 amino acids: CASSPSDSRGYTF. CDR3 coding DNA: TGTGCCAGCTCACCGTCTGATTCGCGTGGCTACACCTTC.